This TCR beta chain derives from a study of shared clonotypes between healthy human individuals. Study as a whole: The donor group consisted of two women and three men, aged 18 to 49.

Assay used: immunoSEQ multiplex PCR; TCRdb lists only in-frame clones, some missing. Here the sample spans 2 million to 3 million clones, around 94% being singletons. Germline lookup yields CDR1 LNHDA and CDR2 SQIVND (reference sequence). V dropped 4 bases and J dropped 9 bases, with 15 bases sitting between them. CDR3 length equals 14 residues. The sequencing input was naive CD4+ T cells sorted from blood. As for subset: CD45RA+ positively selected. The chain employs TRBV19 and TRBJ1-4, with D possibly TRBD1 on 5 matching bases. This receptor was identified in a man aged 18 to 29 in good health. The CDR3 region is CASSNTDSNQKLFF. As DNA, the CDR3 is TGTGCCAGTAGTAATACTGACAGCAATCAAAAACTGTTTTTT.